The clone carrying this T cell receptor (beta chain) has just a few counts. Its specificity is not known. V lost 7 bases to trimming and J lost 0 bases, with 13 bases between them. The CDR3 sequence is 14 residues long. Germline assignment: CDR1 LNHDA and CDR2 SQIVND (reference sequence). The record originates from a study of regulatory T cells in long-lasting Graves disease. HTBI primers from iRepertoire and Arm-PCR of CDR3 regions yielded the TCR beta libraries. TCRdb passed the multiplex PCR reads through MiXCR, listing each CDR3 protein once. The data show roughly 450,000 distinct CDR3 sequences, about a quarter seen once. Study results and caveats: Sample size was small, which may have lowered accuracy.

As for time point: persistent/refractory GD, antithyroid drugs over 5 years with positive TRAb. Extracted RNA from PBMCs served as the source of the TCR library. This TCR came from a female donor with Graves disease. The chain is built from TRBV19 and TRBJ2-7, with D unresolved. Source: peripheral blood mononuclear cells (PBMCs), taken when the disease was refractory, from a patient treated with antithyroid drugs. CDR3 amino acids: CASKSTGSSYEQYF. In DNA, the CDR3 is TGTGCCAGTAAGAGTACCGGAAGCTCCTACGAGCAGTACTTC. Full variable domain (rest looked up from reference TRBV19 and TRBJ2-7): DGGITQSPKYLFRKEGQNVTLSCEQNLNHDAMYWYRQDPGQGLRLIYYSQIVNDFQKGDIAEGYSVSREKKESFPLTVTSAQKNPTAFYLCASKSTGSSYEQYFGPGTRLTVT.